The present entry profiles one T cell receptor (beta chain) with its context. The antigen is unknown. The germline V and J ends were trimmed by 4 bases and 3 bases, with 15 bases remaining between them. Germline CDR1 is SGDLS and CDR2 is YYNGEE. The CDR3 consists of 15 residues. The entry originates in a study of radiation and T cells in renal cell carcinoma. Study findings and constraints: In blood, top tumor clones expanded by 2 weeks, shrinking by 4.

Measured with immunoSEQ multiplex PCR; TCRdb has only the in-frame clones, and not every one. The top ten clones hold around 9.4% of a sample with roughly 90,000 clones, 85% of them seen once. Time point: blood 4 weeks post-SBRT, at nephrectomy. As to treatment: 15 Gy SBRT to primary tumor, nephrectomy 4 weeks later. After SBRT, blood was collected at 2 and 4 weeks, plus baseline. The chain is built from TRBV9 and TRBJ2-3; D unresolved. Sequenced material: blood, taken from a patient whose treatment included radiotherapy and nephrectomy. This clonotype was sampled from a man aged 45-65 years with renal cell carcinoma. The CDR3 region is CASSPRLSVTDTQYF. The CDR3 DNA reads as TGTGCCAGCAGCCCACGACTGTCGGTTACAGATACGCAGTATTTT.